Shown below are 27 T cell receptor beta chains from a single sample sequenced in a study of a mutant IDH1 vaccine in newly diagnosed glioma. Time point defined: week 23, last vaccination. Each dose delivered 300 ug of mutant IDH1 20-mer peptide subcutaneously with imiquimod. For these TCRs, the target antigens are not known. Using immunoSEQ multiplex PCR, the repertoire was profiled, and TCRdb retains in-frame clones only, with some absent. The data hold 9,500 to 11,000 clones, with approximately 88% observed a single time. The sequenced sample was PBMCs, obtained from a glioma patient whose treatment included an IDH1 peptide vaccine. These receptors came from a woman in her forties with glioma. Some clones in this sample may be carry-over from other donors' samples.

The V gene is TRBV6-4, the J gene TRBJ1-5; no clear D gene. Trimming cost V 9 bases and J 6 bases, with 15 bases left between them. This CDR3 spans 13 amino acids. Germline loops: CDR1 MRHNA, CDR2 SNTAGT. The CDR3 here is CARRTIRSQPQHF. Here the CDR3 DNA reads TGTGCCAGGCGCACGATTAGGAGTCAGCCCCAGCATTTT.

This clone was recorded only once. V usage is TRBV5-6 and J usage is TRBJ2-5, with 8 bases fitting TRBD2. The J call may be in error: the DNA end matches TRBJ2-7 better. The CDR3 contains 13 residues. Looked up from germline, CDR1 is SGHDT and CDR2 is YYEEEE. This chain's CDR3 is CASSGTRAYEQYF. The CDR3 nucleotides are TGTGCCAGCAGTGGGACTAGGGCTTACGAGCAGTACTTC.

This chain links TRBV27 with TRBJ1-2; weak D call: TRBD1 (6 bases). This CDR3 has 13 residues. CDR1 and CDR2 (germline): MNHEY, SMNVEV (reference sequence). V gave up 6 bases and J gave up 4 bases, with 12 bases separating them. Here the CDR3 reads CASSPTGIYGYTF. The CDR3 nucleotides read TGTGCCAGCAGCCCGACAGGAATCTATGGCTACACCTTC.

The V gene is TRBV7-9, the J gene TRBJ2-2, with 12 bases aligning to TRBD2. The J segment lost 4 bases and the V segment lost 8 bases, leaving 8 bases of the junction unmatched. Germline V gene lookup returns CDR1 SEHNR and CDR2 FQNEAQ (reference sequence). This CDR3 region has 16 residues. CDR3: CASELAGGLGTGELFF. As DNA, the CDR3 is TGTGCCAGCGAGCTAGCGGGAGGGCTTGGCACCGGGGAGCTGTTTTTT.

This clone came up a few times. The J gene is TRBJ1-1, the V gene TRBV9; D gene uncertain. CDR1 is SGDLS, CDR2 YYNGEE, per germline. This CDR3 comprises 13 residues. Trimming stripped 4 bases from V and 6 bases from J, with 13 bases between. Here the CDR3 reads CASSPTPRSEAFF. Written as DNA, the CDR3 is TGTGCCAGCAGCCCAACCCCTCGCTCTGAAGCTTTCTTT.

This clone occurred once. The chain recombines TRBV7-2 with TRBJ2-1; 12 positions match TRBD2. Germline CDR1 is SGHTA and CDR2 is FQGNSA. The CDR3 covers 16 residues. Trimming at V came to 1 base and at J to 6 bases, leaving 4 bases not matched to a gene. The CDR3 region is CASSLVGLAGFNEQFF. The CDR3, as DNA: TGTGCCAGCAGCTTAGTGGGACTAGCGGGTTTCAATGAGCAGTTCTTC. Combining the CDR3 with reference TRBV7-2 and TRBJ2-1 gives the whole variable domain GAGVSQSPSNKVTEKGKDVELRCDPISGHTALYWYRQSLGQGLEFLIYFQGNSAPDKSGLPSDRFSAERTGGSVSTLTIQRTQQEDSAVYLCASSLVGLAGFNEQFFGPGTRLTVL.

This clone occurred once. The chain carries TRBV6-5 and TRBJ1-1, with no clear D. The CDR3 runs 12 residues. Trimming took 8 bases from V and 3 from J, leaving 10 bases between them. In germline, CDR1 is MNHEY, CDR2 SVGAGI. In nucleotides, the CDR3 is TGTGCCAGCGCCGGCCGCTACACTGAAGCTTTCTTT. Amino acid sequence: CASAGRYTEAFF.

The chain links TRBV11-2 to TRBJ1-2; TRBD1 agrees at 10 bases. Trimming removed 3 bases from V and 2 bases from J; junction bases left unmatched: 3. Germline loops: CDR1 SGHAT, CDR2 FQNNGV. The CDR3 runs to 15 residues. Here the CDR3 reads CASSLTDRGNYGYTF. The DNA of the CDR3 is TGTGCCAGCAGCTTGACGGACAGGGGGAACTATGGCTACACCTTC.

This chain connects TRBV13 to TRBJ2-7; D is undetermined. The ends were cut back, 0 bases at V and 1 base at J, with 4 bases in the middle. Germline assignment: CDR1 PRHDT and CDR2 FYEKMQ (reference sequence). The CDR3 is 13 residues long. In DNA form, the CDR3 reads TGTGCCAGCAGCTTAGGCAGGTCCTACGAGCAGTACTTC. The encoded protein is CASSLGRSYEQYF.

The chain uses TRBV5-4 and TRBJ2-5; TRBD2 is a possible D gene (6 bases). Trimming left V 2 bases short and J 7 bases short, with 12 bases between. The CDR3 is 13 amino acids. The germline V gene has CDR1 SGHNT and CDR2 YYREEE (reference sequence). CDR3 sequence (DNA): TGTGCCAGCAGCTTCCGGGAGAGTGGGACCCAGTACTTC. Its protein product is CASSFRESGTQYF.

This rearrangement joins TRBV29-1 to TRBJ2-3, with 8 bases that match TRBD2. Per germline, CDR1 SQVTM and CDR2 ANQGSEA. CDR3 length equals 15 residues. Trimming at V came to 3 bases and at J to 2 bases, leaving 7 bases not matched to a gene. The DNA for the CDR3 is TGCAGCGTTGACCGCGGGGGGTTACACACAGATACGCAGTATTTT. It specifies CSVDRGGLHTDTQYF.

V gene TRBV9 combines with J gene TRBJ1-2; D is uncertain. With 4 bases removed from V and 0 bases from J, the gap between germline ends came to 7 bases. The CDR3 consists of 13 residues. Germline-derived CDR1 and CDR2 are SGDLS and YYNGEE. CDR3 in amino acids: CASSPRTNYGYTF. CDR3 DNA sequence: TGTGCCAGCAGCCCCCGAACTAACTATGGCTACACCTTC.

The V gene is TRBV30, the J gene TRBJ2-7; D possibly uses TRBD1 or TRBD2 (5 bases each). Deletions cut 2 bases from V and 6 bases from J, with 11 bases between. There are 12 residues in the CDR3. The germline CDR1 and CDR2 sequences are GTSNPN and SVGIG (reference sequence). Here the CDR3 reads CAWSRGAGEQYF. Written as DNA, the CDR3 is TGTGCCTGGAGTCGTGGGGCGGGCGAGCAGTACTTC.

V gene TRBV5-1 combines with J gene TRBJ2-5; no clear D. V lost 0 bases and J 7 bases, leaving 10 bases between the germline ends. This CDR3 spans 13 amino acids. CDR1 is SGHRS and CDR2 is YFSETQ in the germline V gene. In DNA form, the CDR3 reads TGCGCCAGCAGCTTGGCCGGAATGGGGACCCAGTACTTC. Its translation is CASSLAGMGTQYF.

V is TRBV29-1 and J is TRBJ1-2, with a weak D call TRBD1 (5 bases). The CDR3 is made up of 17 amino acids. Germline-derived CDR1 and CDR2 are SQVTM and ANQGSEA. Trimming took off 4 bases at V and 5 bases at J, with 26 bases between the two ends. The CDR3 DNA is TGCAGCGTTGTAAAGGGGAGGGAGCGCCGTTCCTCGTATGGCTACACCTTC. It is translated as CSVVKGRERRSSYGYTF. Complete variable domain (other parts from reference TRBV29-1 and TRBJ1-2): SAVISQKPSRDICQRGTSLTIQCQVDSQVTMMFWYRQQPGQSLTLIATANQGSEATYESGFVIDKFPISRPNLTFSTLTVSNMSPEDSSIYLCSVVKGRERRSSYGYTFGSGTRLTVV.

The chain has TRBV7-9 and TRBJ2-1, with D perhaps matching TRBD1 or TRBD2 (5 bases each). The ends were cut back, 4 bases at V and 7 bases at J, with 5 bases in the middle. Germline V gene data show CDR1 as SEHNR and CDR2 as FQNEAQ (reference sequence). The CDR3 is 11 residues long. The CDR3 reads CASSWGNEQFF. The DNA for the CDR3 is TGTGCCAGCAGCTGGGGGAATGAGCAGTTCTTC.

The rearrangement joins TRBV27 to TRBJ1-1; D ambiguous. The CDR3 loop spans 13 amino acids. Germline V gene data show CDR1 as MNHEY and CDR2 as SMNVEV (reference sequence). V lost 3 bases to trimming and J lost 0 bases, with 5 bases between them. Here the CDR3 reads CASSFSMNTEAFF. CDR3 bases: TGTGCCAGCAGTTTTAGCATGAACACTGAAGCTTTCTTT.

The chain couples TRBV25-1 to TRBJ2-1; 7 bases are shared with TRBD2. Looked up from germline, CDR1 is MGHDK and CDR2 is SYGVNS. This CDR3 comprises 16 residues. The J segment lost 6 bases and the V segment lost 1 base, leaving 9 bases of the junction unmatched. The CDR3 nucleotides read TGTGCCAGCAGTGAATCTGTCGGCCGCGGGGGCAATGAGCAGTTCTTC. Encoded protein: CASSESVGRGGNEQFF.

The V gene is TRBV27, the J gene TRBJ2-5, with TRBD2 matching 8 bases. The CDR3 length is 16 residues. V dropped 6 bases and J dropped 4; count of bases not matched to a gene: 13. The germline gives CDR1 MNHEY, CDR2 SMNVEV (reference sequence). The CDR3 coding sequence is TGTGCCAGCAGCCCCACCCGACTAGCGAGGTCAGAGACCCAGTACTTC. Protein product: CASSPTRLARSETQYF.

The J gene is TRBJ2-5, the V gene TRBV30; D call uncertain. The J call may be incorrect, as the DNA end agrees better with TRBJ2-7. This CDR3 contains 14 residues. Germline V gives CDR1 GTSNPN, CDR2 SVGIG (reference sequence). As DNA, the CDR3 is TGTGCCTGGAGTCTCCTAGGGTTGTCCTACGAGCAGTACTTC. This codes for CAWSLLGLSYEQYF.

The chain's CDR3 is CASSGSYSYEQYF. The CDR3 nucleotides are TGTGCCAGCTCTGGGAGCTATTCCTACGAGCAGTACTTC. The chain carries TRBV2 and TRBJ2-7; D might be TRBD2 (5 bases). In germline, CDR1 is SNHLY, CDR2 FYNNEI. V was trimmed by 8 bases and J by 1 base, leaving 12 bases between them. This CDR3 is built from 13 residues.

This rearrangement joins TRBV5-6 to TRBJ1-5; D not resolved. Germline lookup yields CDR1 SGHDT and CDR2 YYEEEE. This CDR3 region has 13 residues. V was cut by 3 bases and J by 5 bases, with 9 bases left in between. The CDR3 protein is CASSSGRDQPQHF. The CDR3 coding sequence is TGTGCCAGCAGCTCCGGAAGGGATCAGCCCCAGCATTTT.

Turning to this clone: Sequence at one end of the junction differs from germline and may be a read error. V is TRBV19 and J is TRBJ1-2; TRBD1 matches 9 bases. The CDR3 covers 14 residues. Germline V CDR1 and CDR2: LNHDA, SQIVND (reference sequence). CDR3 sequence: CASTRDRVNDGYTF. CDR3 in DNA: TGTGCCAGTACCCGGGACAGGGTTAACGATGGCTACACCTTC.

This chain uses TRBV6-4 with TRBJ2-6; no definite D call. V was shortened by 2 bases and J by 0 bases, with 5 bases between the two germline ends. This CDR3 is 15 amino acids long. Germline V gives CDR1 MRHNA, CDR2 SNTAGT. The CDR3 reads CASSDRASGANVLTF. CDR3 nucleotide sequence: TGTGCCAGCAGTGACCGGGCCTCTGGGGCCAACGTCCTGACTTTC.

The chain carries TRBV10-3 and TRBJ1-1; 7 positions match TRBD1. This CDR3 comprises 13 residues. The germline V gene has CDR1 ENHRY and CDR2 SYGVKD. The junction had 0 bases not matched to a gene; V was cut back by 4 bases and J by 1 base. CDR3 sequence (DNA): TGTGCCATCAGTGGGACAGGGAACACTGAAGCTTTCTTT. Its protein product is CAISGTGNTEAFF.

The V gene is TRBV7-2, the J gene TRBJ2-6; TRBD1 might be the D (5 bases). Between the trimmed V and J ends, which lost 2 bases and 1 base, there was a span of 9 bases. CDR1 and CDR2 from the germline V gene are SGHTA and FQGNSA. This CDR3 comprises 16 residues. The CDR3 DNA reads TGTGCCAGCAGCTTAAAGGGGCTTTCTGGGGCCAACGTCCTGACTTTC. Translated, it gives CASSLKGLSGANVLTF.

This chain links TRBV5-1 with TRBJ2-3, with 12 bases fitting TRBD2. The germline V gene has CDR1 SGHRS and CDR2 YFSETQ. V shed 5 bases, J shed 0 bases, and the junction held 13 bases outside the gene matches. The CDR3 has 19 amino acids. Here the CDR3 DNA reads TGCGCCAGCAGACGAAAGACTAGCGGGGGAATATCTAGCACAGATACGCAGTATTTT. This encodes CASRRKTSGGISSTDTQYF.